This T cell receptor beta chain was profiled in a study of T cell repertoires in cytomegalovirus infection. Points from the study as a whole: Identification of carriers of CMV plus the relevant HLA was achieved through cumulative public TCR beta family frequency.

Each CDR3 protein gets one entry after TCRdb re-called the reads with MiXCR. The table lists about 740,000 distinct CDR3 sequences, around a third of them singletons. There are many counts of this clonotype. The antigen is undetermined. Per the germline V gene, CDR1 is SGHTA and CDR2 is FQGNSA. This CDR3 has 14 residues. With 5 bases removed from V and 0 bases from J, the gap between germline ends came to 9 bases. This chain uses TRBV7-2 with TRBJ2-3, with unresolved D. The receptor was derived from a human donor in good health (CMV status not recorded). Some clones in this sample may be carry-over from other donors' samples. Sequencing used cultured PBMCs, obtained from culture after CMV antigen stimulation. The CDR3 is CASSQMTSTDTQYF. Written as DNA, the CDR3 is TGTGCCAGCAGCCAAATGACTAGCACAGATACGCAGTATTTT.